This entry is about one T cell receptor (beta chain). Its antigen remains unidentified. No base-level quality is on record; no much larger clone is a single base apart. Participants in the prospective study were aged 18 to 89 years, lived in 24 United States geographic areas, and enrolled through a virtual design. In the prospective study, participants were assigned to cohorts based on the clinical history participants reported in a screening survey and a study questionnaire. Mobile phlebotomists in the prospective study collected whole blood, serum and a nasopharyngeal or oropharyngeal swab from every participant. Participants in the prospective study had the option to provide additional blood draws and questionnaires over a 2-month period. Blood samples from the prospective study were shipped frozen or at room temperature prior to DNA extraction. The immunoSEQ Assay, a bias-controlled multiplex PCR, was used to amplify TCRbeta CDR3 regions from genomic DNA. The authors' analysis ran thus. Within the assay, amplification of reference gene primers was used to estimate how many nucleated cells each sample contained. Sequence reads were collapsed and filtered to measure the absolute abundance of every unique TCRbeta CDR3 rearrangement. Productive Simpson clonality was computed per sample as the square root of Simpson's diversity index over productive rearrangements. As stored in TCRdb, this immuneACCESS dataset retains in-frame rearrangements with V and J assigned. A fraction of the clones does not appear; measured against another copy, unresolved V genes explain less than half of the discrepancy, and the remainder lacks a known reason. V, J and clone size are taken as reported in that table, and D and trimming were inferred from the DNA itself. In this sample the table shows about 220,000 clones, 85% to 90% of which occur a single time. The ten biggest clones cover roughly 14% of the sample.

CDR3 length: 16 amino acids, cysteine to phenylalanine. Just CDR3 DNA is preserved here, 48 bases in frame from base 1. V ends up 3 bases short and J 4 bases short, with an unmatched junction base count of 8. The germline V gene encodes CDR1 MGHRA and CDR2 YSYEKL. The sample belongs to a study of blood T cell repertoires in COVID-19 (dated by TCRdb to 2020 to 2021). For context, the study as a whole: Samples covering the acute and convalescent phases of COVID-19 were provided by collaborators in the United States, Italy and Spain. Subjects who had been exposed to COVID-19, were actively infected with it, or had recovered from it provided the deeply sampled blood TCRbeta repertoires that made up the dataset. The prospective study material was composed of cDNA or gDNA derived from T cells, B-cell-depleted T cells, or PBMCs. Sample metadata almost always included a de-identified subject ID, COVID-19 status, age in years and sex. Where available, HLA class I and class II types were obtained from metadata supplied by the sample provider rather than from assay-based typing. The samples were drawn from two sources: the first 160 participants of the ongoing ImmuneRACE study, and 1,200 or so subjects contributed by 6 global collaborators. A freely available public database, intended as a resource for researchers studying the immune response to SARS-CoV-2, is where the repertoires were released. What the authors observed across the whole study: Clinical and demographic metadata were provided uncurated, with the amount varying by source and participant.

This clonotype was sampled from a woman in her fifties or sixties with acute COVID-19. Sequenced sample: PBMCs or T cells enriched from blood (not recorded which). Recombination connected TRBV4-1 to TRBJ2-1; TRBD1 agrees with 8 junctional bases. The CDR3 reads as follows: CASSQGGQGRYNEQFF. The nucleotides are TGCGCCAGCAGCCAGGGTGGACAGGGTCGGTACAATGAGCAGTTCTTC.